This T cell receptor (beta chain) was obtained from a study of shared clonotypes between healthy human individuals. Findings of the study overall: Lower generation probabilities were found for non-shared clonotypes than for those shared by all four donors. Richness estimates generally favored naive over memory subsets. Only blood samples were collected, and tissue repertoires likely differ.

Profiled with immunoSEQ multiplex PCR; TCRdb holds only in-frame clones, not every one. In the table there are 550,000 to 850,000 clones, under 80% of which are singletons. Worth noting for this clone: Its antigen remains unidentified.

Sequences were obtained from memory CD4+ T cells sorted from blood. Subset described: CD45RA-negative fraction. This TCR came from a woman under 40 in good health.

In nucleotides, the CDR3 is TGTGCCAGCTGCTGGGGAGGTTTTGGGGAATTAGCCAAAAACATTCAGTACTTC. Its protein is CASCWGGFGELAKNIQYF. J is TRBJ2-4 and V is TRBV27; D is possibly TRBD2 (6 bases). The CDR3 is 18 residues long. Germline V lookup: CDR1 MNHEY, CDR2 SMNVEV (reference sequence). Trimming pared 8 bases from V and 0 bases from J, leaving 23 bases between.